This TCR beta chain was recorded in a study of shared clonotypes between healthy human individuals. Produced via immunoSEQ multiplex PCR; TCRdb's table is partial and in-frame only. The sample records some 350,000 clones, 74% being singletons. The CDR3 totals 15 residues. In germline, CDR1 is SGHRS, CDR2 YFSETQ. The ends lost 3 bases at V and 1 base at J; junction bases unmatched: 4. This chain joins TRBV5-1 and TRBJ1-1; TRBD1 aligns across 9 bases. The source is a man aged 25 to 40 in good health. The source material was memory CD4+ T cells sorted from blood. Subset in this sample: CD45RA-negative fraction. CDR3 sequence: CASSWGDRANTEAFF. CDR3 nucleotide sequence: TGCGCCAGCAGCTGGGGGGACAGGGCGAACACTGAAGCTTTCTTT.